This TCR beta chain was identified during a study of CD8 T cells in Susac syndrome. The authors negatively isolated CD8+ and CD4+ T cells and FACS-enriched TEMRA cells. This CDR3 is built from 17 residues. The V and J ends lost 8 bases and 3 bases, in that order; junction bases with no gene match: 13. The V gene's germline CDR1 is LNHDA and CDR2 SQIVND (reference sequence). Reverse transcription of about 0.45 to 1 ug RNA was carried out with random hexamers. Amplification of TCR beta CDR3 by immunoSEQ multiplex PCR spanned 54 Vbeta and 13 Jbeta. TCRdb re-derived calls from the immunoSEQ multiplex PCR reads in MiXCR, one entry per CDR3 protein. The data contain 250,000 to 300,000 distinct CDR3 sequences, approximately 89% of them singletons.

This TCR was recovered from a human donor with multiple sclerosis. The specimen sequenced was CD8+ T cells from PBMCs. V gene TRBV19 combines with J gene TRBJ2-1; 10 bases align to TRBD2. As DNA, the CDR3 is TGTGCCAGTCGAGAAACGATACTAGCGGGGAACTACAATGAGCAGTTCTTC. Amino acids: CASRETILAGNYNEQFF.